This TCR beta chain was obtained from a study of a mutant IDH1 vaccine in newly diagnosed glioma. Study-level background: Patients received vaccination from 4-6 weeks after radiotherapy alone, or with temozolomide cycles.

Notes on this clone: Its antigen remains unidentified.

The time point denotes: week 35, safety follow-up. Topical imiquimod accompanied each vaccine dose, which consisted of 300 ug of mutant IDH1 20-mer peptide. Astrocytomas that were new, WHO grade 3 or 4, IDH1-mutant and ATRX-lost were present in the donors. The data were produced by immunoSEQ multiplex PCR, yet TCRdb's version contains in-frame clones alone and is incomplete. The table has fewer than 70,000 clones, around 86% seen once. The clonotype was recovered from a man aged 25 to 40 with glioma. This material consisted of PBMCs, taken from a glioma patient whose treatment included an IDH1 peptide vaccine.

This CDR3 reads CASSGGTSGREEFF. The CDR3 DNA reads TGTGCCAGCAGCGGAGGGACTAGCGGGAGGGAGGAGTTCTTC. The V gene is TRBV5-4, the J gene TRBJ2-1; 16 bases agree with TRBD2. The V and J ends lost 4 bases and 14 bases, in that order; junction bases with no gene match: 6. CDR1 is SGHNT and CDR2 is YYREEE in the germline V gene (reference sequence). The CDR3 length is 14 residues.